The following is a T cell receptor (beta chain) sequence with its context. Assay: immunoSEQ multiplex PCR; the TCRdb copy retains only in-frame clones and omits some. This sample has about 81,000 clones, with 90% found just once. This sample is drawn from a study of T cell responses to AZD1222 COVID-19 vaccine. The CDR3 spans 14 residues. The germline CDR1 and CDR2 sequences are MNHEY and SVGAGI. V gave up 4 bases and J gave up 8 bases, with 17 bases separating them. The chain couples TRBV6-5 to TRBJ1-1, with D perhaps TRBD1 (5 bases). The material sequenced was peripheral blood, taken 28 days after the second AZD1222 dose. The sequence was collected from an adult who received the AZD1222 COVID-19 vaccine. CDR3 region: CASSWGGNRPEAFF. The CDR3 nucleotides are TGTGCCAGCAGTTGGGGGGGTAACAGGCCCGAAGCTTTCTTT.